This T cell receptor (beta chain) was captured in a study of blood T cell repertoires in COVID-19. Turning to the study itself: Samples of COVID-19 (acute and convalescent) were obtained from the United States, Italy and Spain. Sources were T cells, B-cell-depleted T cells, or PBMCs; the material itself was cDNA or gDNA.

Measured with immunoSEQ multiplex PCR; TCRdb has only the in-frame clones, and not every one. The sample yields more than 65,000 clones, approximately 79% seen once. The length of the CDR3 is 15 residues. CDR1 is MGHRA and CDR2 is YSYEKL in the germline V gene. Deletions cut 0 bases from V and 3 bases from J, with 12 bases between. The sequenced sample consisted of peripheral blood. V usage is TRBV4-1 and J usage is TRBJ2-7; TRBD2 is a possible D gene (6 bases). The source of this sequence is a woman between 50 and 59 years old with acute or convalescent COVID-19. The CDR3 here is CASSQEASAVYEQYF. The CDR3 nucleotides read TGCGCCAGCAGCCAAGAGGCTAGCGCTGTCTACGAGCAGTACTTC.